These 13 T cell receptor beta chains came from one sample sequenced in a study of T cell responses to AZD1222 COVID-19 vaccine. Measured with immunoSEQ multiplex PCR; TCRdb has only the in-frame clones, and not every one. The table records around 130,000 clones, roughly 89% of them present only once. The sequencing here drew on peripheral blood, taken on day 0 of AZD1222 vaccination. These receptors all stem from an adult in good health.

V and J are TRBV7-6 and TRBJ2-2; no definite D call. V lost 3 bases and J 5 bases, leaving 1 base between the germline ends. Germline CDR1 is SGHVS and CDR2 is FNYEAQ. The CDR3 length is 11 residues. DNA of the CDR3: TGTGCCAGCAGCTTTACCGGGGAGCTGTTTTTT. Its translation: CASSFTGELFF. The full variable domain, its missing parts supplied by reference TRBV7-6 and TRBJ2-2, is GAGVSQSPRYKVTKRGQDVALRCDPISGHVSLYWYRQALGQGPEFLTYFNYEAQQDKSGLPNDRFSAERPEGSISTLTIQRTEQRDSAMYRCASSFTGELFFGEGSRLTVL.

V and J are TRBV28 and TRBJ2-7; D may be TRBD2 (6 bases). The CDR3 spans 16 residues. Germline values: CDR1 MDHEN, CDR2 SYDVKM. V was trimmed by 3 bases and J by 0 bases, leaving 15 bases between them. CDR3: CASSFEVSGISYEQYF. Written as DNA, the CDR3 is TGTGCCAGCAGTTTTGAAGTTAGCGGAATCTCCTACGAGCAGTACTTC.

The CDR3 DNA is TGTGCCAGCAGCCCGTCGGGACTAAATAATTCACCCCTCCACTTT. As protein: CASSPSGLNNSPLHF. J is TRBJ1-6 and V is TRBV3-1 (or the pseudogene TRBV3-2), with D possibly being TRBD1 (5 bases). V lost 4 bases to trimming and J lost 5 bases, with 12 bases between them. CDR3 length: 15 residues. Looked up from germline, CDR1 is LGHDT and CDR2 is YNNKEL (reference sequence).

This clone has at least ten counts. The J gene is TRBJ2-2, the V gene TRBV6-2 or TRBV6-3; a possible D gene is TRBD2 (5 bases). V was shortened by 2 bases and J by 6 bases, with 7 bases between the two germline ends. CDR3 size: 13 residues. Germline V lookup: CDR1 MNHEY, CDR2 SVGEGT. This CDR3 is CASSYKEAGELFF. In DNA, the CDR3 is TGTGCCAGCAGTTACAAGGAGGCCGGGGAGCTGTTTTTT.

The chain links TRBV5-8 to TRBJ2-7, with TRBD2 identical over 13 bases. Trimming took 6 bases from V and 5 from J; bases not matched to a gene: 11. Germline CDR1 is SGHTS and CDR2 is YDEGEE. The CDR3 has 16 amino acids. The CDR3 bases are TGTGCCAGCACCTTAGGGACTAGCGGGATTCGAGACGAGCAGTACTTC. Its translation: CASTLGTSGIRDEQYF.

This chain links TRBV5-3 with TRBJ1-6; D might be TRBD1 (6 bases). TRBV5-3 is treated as an ORF (open reading frame) with a function not yet certain. The CDR3 is made up of 15 amino acids. Trimming took off 2 bases at V and 10 bases at J, with 16 bases between the two ends. The CDR3 DNA reads as TGTGCCAGAAGCTTCGATCGGGGGCAAGGGTCACCCCTCCACTTT. Translation: CARSFDRGQGSPLHF.

This chain uses TRBV19 with TRBJ1-5; possibly TRBD1 for D (6 bases). Deletions cut 5 bases from V and 0 bases from J, with 11 bases between. The CDR3 is made up of 15 amino acids. Germline CDR1 is LNHDA and CDR2 is SQIVND (reference sequence). The CDR3 sequence is CASSHPDSSNQPQHF. The CDR3 nucleotides are TGTGCCAGTAGTCACCCGGACAGTAGCAATCAGCCCCAGCATTTT.

The table lists this clone with a few counts. This sequence joins TRBV30 and TRBJ1-6; unclear D gene. There are 16 residues in the CDR3. V was cut by 8 bases and J by 2 bases, with 19 bases left in between. Germline V gene lookup returns CDR1 GTSNPN and CDR2 SVGIG (reference sequence). CDR3 bases: TGTGCCGCGCGTGTATGGGAGGGTCCCTATAATTCACCCCTCCACTTT. It encodes CAARVWEGPYNSPLHF.

The chain uses TRBV18 and TRBJ1-3; 9 bases are a match to TRBD1. The V gene's germline CDR1 is KGHSH and CDR2 LQKENI. The CDR3 has 18 residues. The V segment lost 3 bases and the J segment 1 base; nucleotides outside the gene matches: 10. CDR3 residues: CASSPTFNRGLSGNTIYF. The CDR3 DNA reads as TGTGCCAGCTCACCTACCTTTAACAGGGGGCTTTCTGGAAACACCATATATTTT.

V gene TRBV23-1 combines with J gene TRBJ1-6; no reliable D call. TRBV23-1 qualifies as an ORF whose function is uncertain. Trimming removed 6 bases at V and 8 bases at J, with 17 bases between. The CDR3 is made up of 15 amino acids. The CDR3 protein is CASSRTTSSDSPLHF. The DNA of the CDR3 is TGCGCCAGCAGCCGAACAACAAGTTCGGATTCACCCCTCCACTTT.

The chain joins TRBV28 to TRBJ1-1; D remains ambiguous. Germline values: CDR1 MDHEN, CDR2 SYDVKM. Trimming pared 6 bases from V and 8 bases from J, leaving 13 bases between. This CDR3 comprises 12 residues. The CDR3 DNA is TGTGCCAGCAGCCAAGGTAGTACCGAAGCTTTCTTT. This sequence encodes CASSQGSTEAFF.

DNA for the CDR3: TGTGCCAGCAGTTTCCTGGGCTGGAATCAGCCCCAGCATTTT. This sequence encodes CASSFLGWNQPQHF. The chain joins TRBV28 to TRBJ1-5; D unclear. Between the trimmed V and J ends, which lost 3 bases and 4 bases, there was a span of 10 bases. Germline V gene data show CDR1 as MDHEN and CDR2 as SYDVKM. The CDR3 is 14 amino acids.

The gene calls are TRBV7-2 and TRBJ1-5; 9 bases are shared with TRBD1. Germline trimming cut 8 bases from V and 6 bases from J; bases unmatched to any gene: 11. Looked up from germline, CDR1 is SGHTA and CDR2 is FQGNSA. This CDR3 region has 15 residues. The CDR3, as DNA: TGTGCCAGCTCAACGAGACAGGGGGGGCGTCAGCCCCAGCATTTT. Translating it yields CASSTRQGGRQPQHF. The whole variable domain, filled in from reference TRBV7-2 and TRBJ1-5, reads GAGVSQSPSNKVTEKGKDVELRCDPISGHTALYWYRQSLGQGLEFLIYFQGNSAPDKSGLPSDRFSAERTGGSVSTLTIQRTQQEDSAVYLCASSTRQGGRQPQHFGDGTRLSIL.